These 20 T cell receptor beta chains originate from one sample sequenced in a study of regulatory T cells in long-lasting Graves disease. Researchers made TCR beta libraries by using iRepertoire HTBI primers and running Arm-PCR on CDR3 regions. TCRdb recomputed calls from the multiplex PCR reads with MiXCR, one row per CDR3 protein. The sample carries hundreds of thousands of distinct CDR3 sequences, around 15% recorded once. Specified time point: newly diagnosed GD, antithyroid drugs for less than 3 months. The TCR library was made from RNA extracted from PBMCs. These data were likewise used in another study, on T cells in Graves' hyperthyroidism and ophthalmopathy.

The specimen was peripheral blood mononuclear cells (PBMCs), collected at new diagnosis, from a patient treated with antithyroid drugs. These receptors were obtained from a woman in her twenties or thirties with Graves disease.

This clonotype was recorded at least ten times. Its ends do not fully match the called genes, so a read error is possible. This chain joins TRBV5-1 and TRBJ2-5, with TRBD1 as a possible D gene (7 bases). Germline values: CDR1 SGHRS, CDR2 YFSETQ. The CDR3 has 13 residues. For the CDR3, the DNA is TGTGCCAGCAGCTTAGGAGGGGGCGAGACCCAGTACTTC. Protein: CASSLGGGETQYF.

The chain carries TRBV20-1 and TRBJ2-4; D is tentatively TRBD1 or TRBD2 (5 bases each). V lost 4 bases and J 6 bases, leaving 22 bases between the germline ends. The CDR3 is made up of 16 amino acids. CDR1 is DFQATT and CDR2 is SNEGSKA in the germline V gene (reference sequence). CDR3 bases: TGCAGTGCTACACCCGCCCGGGCCGGGACGGGAAACATTCAGTACTTC. It is translated as CSATPARAGTGNIQYF.

This clonotype was seen many times. The chain links TRBV7-9 to TRBJ2-6; D is tentatively TRBD1 or TRBD2 (6 bases each). CDR1 is SEHNR, CDR2 FQNEAQ, per germline (reference sequence). The CDR3 spans 16 residues. With 2 bases removed from V and 3 bases from J, the gap between germline ends came to 11 bases. The CDR3 DNA is TGTGCCAGCAGCTTATCGGGGGCGTATGGGGCCAACGTCCTGACTTTC. Its translation: CASSLSGAYGANVLTF.

The genes are TRBV15 and TRBJ2-6, with no clear D. The V gene's germline CDR1 is LNHNV and CDR2 YYDKDF (reference sequence). This CDR3 contains 19 residues. V was trimmed by 0 bases and J by 0 bases, leaving 15 bases between them. The CDR3 sequence: CATSRDRMRLLSGANVLTF. The DNA for the CDR3 is TGTGCCACCAGCAGAGATAGGATGCGGCTGCTCTCTGGGGCCAACGTCCTGACTTTC.

This clonotype was counted at least ten times. The chain's CDR3 is CASSRGLGTLNIQYF. The CDR3 nucleotides are TGTGCCAGCAGTCGGGGACTGGGAACCTTAAACATTCAGTACTTC. The V gene is TRBV27, the J gene TRBJ2-4; tentative D call: TRBD2 (6 bases). V was shortened by 5 bases and J by 6 bases, with 17 bases between the two germline ends. CDR3 size: 15 residues. CDR1 is MNHEY, CDR2 SMNVEV, per germline (reference sequence).

The chain recombines TRBV6-1 with TRBJ2-3; TRBD1 matches 9 bases. J gave up 5 bases and V 6 bases, and 6 bases lay outside the gene matches. This CDR3 is built from 14 residues. Germline CDR1 is MNHNS and CDR2 is SASEGT. The CDR3 here is CASRVDRGGDTQYF. In nucleotides, the CDR3 is TGTGCCAGCAGGGTGGACAGGGGTGGAGATACGCAGTATTTT.

This CDR3 is CATSDHERAGELFF. DNA of the CDR3: TGTGCCACCAGTGATCATGAGAGGGCCGGGGAGCTGTTTTTT. The gene calls are TRBV24-1 and TRBJ2-2; D may be TRBD2 (5 bases). The CDR3 sequence is 14 residues long. Trimming stripped 3 bases from V and 6 bases from J, with 10 bases between. The germline CDR1 and CDR2 sequences are KGHDR and SFDVKD.

The genes are TRBV9 and TRBJ2-1, with 7 bases that match TRBD2. CDR1 SGDLS and CDR2 YYNGEE come from the germline V gene. The V and J ends lost 0 bases and 3 bases, in that order; junction bases with no gene match: 3. The CDR3 runs 15 residues. CDR3 nucleotides: TGTGCCAGCAGCGTAGGCGGGGGTAACTACAATGAGCAGTTCTTC. Encoded protein: CASSVGGGNYNEQFF.

This clonotype was seen many times. The rearrangement uses TRBV28 and TRBJ2-7, with 8 bases matching TRBD1. The CDR3 spans 13 residues. V was pared by 7 bases and J by 3 bases, with 5 bases of the junction left unmatched. CDR1 MDHEN and CDR2 SYDVKM come from the germline V gene. The CDR3 region is CASTWTGFYEQYF. CDR3 bases: TGTGCCAGCACCTGGACAGGGTTCTACGAGCAGTACTTC.

The table lists this clonotype with many counts. The chain is built from TRBV30 and TRBJ1-2; D might be TRBD1 (6 bases). Trimming cost V 0 bases and J 3 bases, with 11 bases left between them. The CDR3 spans 14 residues. The germline V gene has CDR1 GTSNPN and CDR2 SVGIG (reference sequence). CDR3 sequence (DNA): TGTGCCTGGAGTGTACTGAGGACAGACTATGGCTACACCTTC. Amino acid sequence: CAWSVLRTDYGYTF. Drawing the rest from reference TRBV30 and TRBJ1-2, the complete variable domain is SQTIHQWPATLVQPVGSPLSLECTVEGTSNPNLYWYRQAAGRGLQLLFYSVGIGQISSEVPQNLSASRPQDRQFILSSKKLLLSDSGFYLCAWSVLRTDYGYTFGSGTRLTVV.

CDR3 residues: CASSGVSTNEKLFF. The CDR3, as DNA: TGTGCCAGCTCAGGGGTGTCGACTAATGAAAAACTGTTTTTT. The chain is built from TRBV18 and TRBJ1-4; D is unresolved. Per germline, CDR1 KGHSH and CDR2 LQKENI. The CDR3 loop spans 14 amino acids. With 5 bases removed from V and 2 bases from J, the gap between germline ends came to 9 bases.

This clonotype was counted at least ten times. The V and J genes are TRBV27 and TRBJ1-1; D is undetermined. The V gene's germline CDR1 is MNHEY and CDR2 SMNVEV (reference sequence). This CDR3 is 16 amino acids long. The ends were cut back, 3 bases at V and 5 bases at J, with 19 bases in the middle. CDR3 sequence reads: CASSFSRIVGSTEAFF. Written as DNA, the CDR3 is TGTGCCAGCAGTTTTTCTCGGATCGTCGGGTCAACTGAAGCTTTCTTT.

The J gene is TRBJ1-5, the V gene TRBV5-5; D unresolved. CDR1 SGHKS and CDR2 YYEKEE come from the germline V gene (reference sequence). This CDR3 is built from 16 residues. Deletions cut 5 bases from V and 5 bases from J, with 20 bases between. The CDR3 is CASRPTSDGSYQPQHF. The CDR3 region has the DNA TGTGCCAGCAGACCTACCTCGGACGGAAGCTATCAGCCCCAGCATTTT.

This clonotype came up many times. The chain carries TRBV4-1 and TRBJ2-3; 8 positions match TRBD2. CDR3 size: 16 residues. CDR1 and CDR2 (germline): MGHRA, YSYEKL. V trimming: 3 bases; J trimming: 1 base; junction bases outside the gene matches: 6. CDR3 in DNA: TGCGCCAGCAGCCATCAGGGAGCGGGAGGCACAGATACGCAGTATTTT. Its protein is CASSHQGAGGTDTQYF.

The count of this clonotype is one. This chain joins TRBV10-3 and TRBJ2-1; D may match TRBD1 or TRBD2 (5 bases each). The V and J ends lost 7 bases and 3 bases respectively, with 13 bases between them. In germline, CDR1 is ENHRY, CDR2 SYGVKD. The CDR3 sequence is 14 residues long. CDR3 protein: CAINVGGVYNEQFF. The CDR3 DNA follows: TGTGCCATCAATGTTGGGGGAGTCTACAATGAGCAGTTCTTC.

This clonotype was observed a few times. The chain is built from TRBV19 and TRBJ2-7, with D perhaps TRBD2 (5 bases). The CDR3 is 16 residues long. V lost 7 bases and J lost 2, with 21 bases in between. Germline V gene sequence: CDR1 LNHDA, CDR2 SQIVND (reference sequence). CDR3 bases: TGTGCCAGTACGGGATCGTTTGTACTCTCAACCTACGAGCAGTACTTC. Translated, it gives CASTGSFVLSTYEQYF.

A few counts support this clonotype. The chain recombines TRBV19 with TRBJ1-1; 7 bases map to TRBD1. In germline, CDR1 is LNHDA, CDR2 SQIVND (reference sequence). Trimming at V came to 4 bases and at J to 0 bases, leaving 8 bases not matched to a gene. The CDR3 consists of 16 residues. CDR3 residues: CASSTRPGQLNTEAFF. The CDR3 DNA reads TGTGCCAGTAGTACCCGTCCGGGACAGTTGAACACTGAAGCTTTCTTT. Drawing the rest from reference TRBV19 and TRBJ1-1, the complete variable domain is DGGITQSPKYLFRKEGQNVTLSCEQNLNHDAMYWYRQDPGQGLRLIYYSQIVNDFQKGDIAEGYSVSREKKESFPLTVTSAQKNPTAFYLCASSTRPGQLNTEAFFGQGTRLTVV.

This clonotype was seen at least ten times. The CDR3 sequence is CASSPSTSGSSYEQYF. Here the CDR3 DNA reads TGTGCCAGCAGTCCCTCGACTAGCGGGAGTTCCTACGAGCAGTACTTC. The genes are TRBV7-6 and TRBJ2-7, with 12 nucleotides matching TRBD2. With 6 bases clipped from V and 1 base from J, the junction kept 7 bases outside the gene matches. The CDR3 contains 16 residues. Germline V gene lookup returns CDR1 SGHVS and CDR2 FNYEAQ.

At least ten counts were recorded for this clonotype. The chain links TRBV2 to TRBJ2-1, with 8 positions matching TRBD2. The trim removed 7 bases at V and 4 bases at J, leaving 3 bases unmatched. Germline V lookup: CDR1 SNHLY, CDR2 FYNNEI. This CDR3 region has 13 residues. The CDR3 nucleotides read TGTGCCAGCATTGCGGGAGGTTACAATGAGCAGTTCTTC. This translates into CASIAGGYNEQFF.

The chain links TRBV27 to TRBJ2-6; D call uncertain. CDR3 size: 12 residues. Per the germline V gene, CDR1 is MNHEY and CDR2 is SMNVEV (reference sequence). Trimming took off 7 bases at V and 1 base at J, with 2 bases between the two ends. CDR3 DNA: TGTGCCAGCACTTCTGGGGCCAACGTCCTGACTTTC. It translates to CASTSGANVLTF.